This passage covers 2 T cell receptor beta chains from one sample sequenced in a study of cytomegalovirus exposure and HLA in healthy donors. PCR used 60 Vbeta primers and 13 Jbeta primers. The protocol was immunoSEQ multiplex PCR, while the TCRdb copy is restricted to in-frame clones and leaves out a portion. The table lists about 120,000 clones, over 60% of them singletons. Sample: PBMCs. These receptors all come from a female donor in good health and CMV-seronegative.

This sequence joins TRBV27 and TRBJ2-5; 7 bases align to TRBD1. The germline CDR1 and CDR2 sequences are MNHEY and SMNVEV (reference sequence). The CDR3 has 13 residues. After removal of 6 bases from V and 4 bases from J, the junction contained 5 bases not matched to a gene. The CDR3 here is CASSRQGRETQYF. CDR3 coding DNA: TGTGCCAGCAGCCGACAGGGCCGAGAGACCCAGTACTTC.

Written as DNA, the CDR3 is TGTGCCAGCAGTTTCCGACAGGGTTGGGATAGCAATCAGCCCCAGCATTTT. The encoded protein is CASSFRQGWDSNQPQHF. This sequence joins TRBV2 and TRBJ1-5; 7 bases fit TRBD1. V was pared by 5 bases and J by 0 bases, with 10 bases of the junction left unmatched. Germline V lookup: CDR1 SNHLY, CDR2 FYNNEI. The CDR3 totals 17 residues.